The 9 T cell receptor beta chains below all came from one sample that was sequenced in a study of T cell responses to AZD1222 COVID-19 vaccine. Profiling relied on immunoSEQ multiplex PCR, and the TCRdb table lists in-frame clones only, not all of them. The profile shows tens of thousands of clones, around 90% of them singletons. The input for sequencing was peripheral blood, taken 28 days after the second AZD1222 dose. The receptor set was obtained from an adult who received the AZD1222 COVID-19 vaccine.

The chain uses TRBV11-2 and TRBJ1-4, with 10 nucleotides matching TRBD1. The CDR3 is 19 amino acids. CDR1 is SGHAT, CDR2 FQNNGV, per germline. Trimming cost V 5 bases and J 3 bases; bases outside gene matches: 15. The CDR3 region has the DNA TGTGCCAGCAGCCCGCGACCAAACCGGGACAGGGGACCTAATGAAAAACTGTTTTTT. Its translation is CASSPRPNRDRGPNEKLFF.

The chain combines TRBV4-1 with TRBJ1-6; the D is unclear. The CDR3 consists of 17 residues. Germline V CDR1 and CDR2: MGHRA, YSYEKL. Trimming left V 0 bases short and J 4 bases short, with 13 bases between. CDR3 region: CASSQDPRTDYNSPLHF. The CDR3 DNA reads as TGCGCCAGCAGCCAAGATCCGCGGACGGATTATAATTCACCCCTCCACTTT.

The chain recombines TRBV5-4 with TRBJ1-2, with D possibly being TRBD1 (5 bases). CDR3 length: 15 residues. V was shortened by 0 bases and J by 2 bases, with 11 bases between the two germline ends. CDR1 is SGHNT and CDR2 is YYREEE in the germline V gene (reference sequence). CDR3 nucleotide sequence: TGTGCCAGCAGCTTGGTTGGACGGGGGAACTATGGCTACACCTTC. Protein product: CASSLVGRGNYGYTF.

CDR3 coding DNA: TGTGCCAGCAGCGCCGGACTGGCAACCTATGGCTACACCTTC. Encoded protein: CASSAGLATYGYTF. V gene TRBV7-6 combines with J gene TRBJ1-2; D uncertain. Between the trimmed V and J ends, which lost 5 bases and 4 bases, there was a span of 14 bases. CDR1 SGHVS and CDR2 FNYEAQ come from the germline V gene. CDR3 length equals 14 residues.

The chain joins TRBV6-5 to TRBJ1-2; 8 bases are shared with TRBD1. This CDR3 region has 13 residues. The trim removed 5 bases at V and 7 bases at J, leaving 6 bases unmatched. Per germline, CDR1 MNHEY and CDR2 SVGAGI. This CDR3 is CASSQGARFGYTF. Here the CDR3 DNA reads TGTGCCAGCAGTCAGGGGGCGCGTTTTGGCTACACCTTC.

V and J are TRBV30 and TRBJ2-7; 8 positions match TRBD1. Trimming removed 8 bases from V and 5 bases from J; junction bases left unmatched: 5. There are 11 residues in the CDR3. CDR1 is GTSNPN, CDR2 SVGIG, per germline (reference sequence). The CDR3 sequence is CATGQGHEQYF. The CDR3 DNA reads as TGTGCCACTGGACAGGGCCACGAGCAGTACTTC. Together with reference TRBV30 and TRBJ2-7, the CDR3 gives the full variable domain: SQTIHQWPATLVQPVGSPLSLECTVEGTSNPNLYWYRQAAGRGLQLLFYSVGIGQISSEVPQNLSASRPQDRQFILSSKKLLLSDSGFYLCATGQGHEQYFGPGTRLTVT.

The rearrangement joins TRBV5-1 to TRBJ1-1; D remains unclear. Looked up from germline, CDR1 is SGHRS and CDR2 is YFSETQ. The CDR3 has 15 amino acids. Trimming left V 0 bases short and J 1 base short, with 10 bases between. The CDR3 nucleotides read TGCGCCAGCAGCTTGGGGGCCGAGAGGAACACTGAAGCTTTCTTT. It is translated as CASSLGAERNTEAFF.

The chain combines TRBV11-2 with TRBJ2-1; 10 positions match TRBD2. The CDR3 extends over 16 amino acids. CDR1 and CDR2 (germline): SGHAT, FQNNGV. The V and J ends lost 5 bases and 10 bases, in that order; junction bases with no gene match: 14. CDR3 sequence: CASSPPSSGGGREQFF. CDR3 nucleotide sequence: TGTGCCAGCAGCCCACCGTCTAGCGGGGGCGGGCGGGAGCAGTTCTTC.

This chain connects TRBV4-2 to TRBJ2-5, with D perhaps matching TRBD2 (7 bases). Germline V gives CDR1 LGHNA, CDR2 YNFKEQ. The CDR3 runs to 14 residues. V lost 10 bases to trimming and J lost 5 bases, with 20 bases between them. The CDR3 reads CANLEGGARETQYF. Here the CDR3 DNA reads TGTGCCAACCTCGAGGGGGGGGCCAGGGAGACCCAGTACTTC.